Following are 21 T cell receptor beta chains from one sample sequenced in a study of T cell responses to AZD1222 COVID-19 vaccine. The method was immunoSEQ multiplex PCR; TCRdb's version includes in-frame clones alone and lacks a portion of them. Of 70,000 to 90,000 clones listed, about nine tenths are singletons. This specimen consisted of peripheral blood, obtained 28 days after the second AZD1222 dose. These receptors were obtained from an adult who received the AZD1222 COVID-19 vaccine.

The V gene is TRBV11-3, the J gene TRBJ2-3; D perhaps matches TRBD1 (5 bases). The CDR3 runs 15 residues. Looked up from germline, CDR1 is SGHNT and CDR2 is YENEEA. V gave up 5 bases and J gave up 1 base, with 13 bases separating them. In nucleotides, the CDR3 is TGTGCCAGCAGCGTAGGGGAAGCGCGCACAGATACGCAGTATTTT. This codes for CASSVGEARTDTQYF.

This chain connects TRBV5-1 to TRBJ2-7; D gene uncertain. Trimming shortened V by 6 bases and J by 2 bases, and 12 bases separated the two germline ends. CDR1 SGHRS and CDR2 YFSETQ come from the germline V gene. The CDR3 runs to 13 residues. The CDR3 loop reads CASKLGQAYEQYF. Written as DNA, the CDR3 is TGCGCCAGCAAATTGGGTCAGGCCTACGAGCAGTACTTC. Looking up the rest from reference TRBV5-1 and TRBJ2-7 gives the full variable domain: KAGVTQTPRYLIKTRGQQVTLSCSPISGHRSVSWYQQTPGQGLQFLFEYFSETQRNKGNFPGRFSGRQFSNSRSEMNVSTLELGDSALYLCASKLGQAYEQYFGPGTRLTVT.

A single count supports this clone. The gene calls are TRBV28 and TRBJ1-2, with a weak D call TRBD1 (5 bases). Germline lookup yields CDR1 MDHEN and CDR2 SYDVKM. Between the trimmed V and J ends, which lost 5 bases and 4 bases, there was a span of 14 bases. CDR3 length equals 14 residues. CDR3 protein: CASSPPGGVYGYTF. CDR3 nucleotides: TGTGCCAGCAGTCCCCCGGGGGGAGTCTATGGCTACACCTTC.

J is TRBJ1-3 and V is TRBV28, with D possibly being TRBD1 (5 bases). With 2 bases removed from V and 1 base from J, the gap between germline ends came to 9 bases. Germline V lookup: CDR1 MDHEN, CDR2 SYDVKM. The CDR3 totals 15 residues. In nucleotides, the CDR3 is TGTGCCAGCAGTTTACCTACAGGATCTGGAAACACCATATATTTT. Its translation: CASSLPTGSGNTIYF.

The gene calls are TRBV19 and TRBJ1-2; 10 bases line up with TRBD1. The junction had 4 bases not matched to a gene; V was cut back by 9 bases and J by 6 bases. Germline V gives CDR1 LNHDA, CDR2 SQIVND (reference sequence). This CDR3 is 12 amino acids long. The CDR3 loop is CASRQGADGYTF. Here the CDR3 DNA reads TGTGCCAGCAGACAGGGGGCGGATGGCTACACCTTC.

V gene TRBV6-6 combines with J gene TRBJ1-1; D possibly corresponds to TRBD1 (5 bases). CDR3 length: 15 residues. V gave up 0 bases and J gave up 0 bases, with 8 bases separating them. Germline CDR1 reads MNHNY; CDR2 reads SVGAGI (reference sequence). This CDR3 is CASSYSRTMNTEAFF. The DNA for the CDR3 is TGTGCCAGCAGTTACTCGAGGACAATGAACACTGAAGCTTTCTTT.

The rearrangement uses TRBV7-3 and TRBJ2-1; no clear D. The CDR3 spans 13 residues. CDR1 and CDR2 from the germline V gene are SGHTA and FQGTGA. Trimming left V 5 bases short and J 5 bases short, with 10 bases between. The CDR3 nucleotides read TGTGCCAGCAGCGCAAGACCAGACAATGAGCAGTTCTTC. This sequence encodes CASSARPDNEQFF.

This clone was picked up one time. The chain uses TRBV5-1 and TRBJ1-1, with D unclear. V was shortened by 4 bases and J by 4 bases, with 14 bases between the two germline ends. This CDR3 region has 14 residues. The germline gives CDR1 SGHRS, CDR2 YFSETQ. Here the CDR3 DNA reads TGCGCCAGCAGCCCCAATCCGGCGGCCACTGAAGCTTTCTTT. The encoded protein is CASSPNPAATEAFF. The complete variable domain, with remaining parts taken from reference TRBV5-1 and TRBJ1-1, reads KAGVTQTPRYLIKTRGQQVTLSCSPISGHRSVSWYQQTPGQGLQFLFEYFSETQRNKGNFPGRFSGRQFSNSRSEMNVSTLELGDSALYLCASSPNPAATEAFFGQGTRLTVV.

V gene TRBV13 combines with J gene TRBJ1-1, with D maybe TRBD1 (5 bases). In germline, CDR1 is PRHDT, CDR2 FYEKMQ (reference sequence). V lost 5 bases to trimming and J lost 1 base, with 17 bases between them. The CDR3 is 16 residues long. The CDR3 here is CASSDERGRKNTEAFF. For the CDR3, the DNA is TGTGCCAGCAGCGATGAGCGGGGACGGAAGAACACTGAAGCTTTCTTT.

V is TRBV5-1 and J is TRBJ1-3, with 7 bases aligning to TRBD1. V dropped 2 bases and J dropped 0; count of bases not matched to a gene: 2. CDR1 and CDR2 from the germline V gene are SGHRS and YFSETQ. The CDR3 has 15 amino acids. This chain's CDR3 is CASSFQGGSGNTIYF. In nucleotides, the CDR3 is TGCGCCAGCAGCTTCCAGGGGGGCTCTGGAAACACCATATATTTT.

This clone came up a few times. The chain joins TRBV5-4 to TRBJ2-7; unclear D gene. The CDR3 spans 17 residues. Trimming cost V 7 bases and J 0 bases, with 23 bases left between them. Germline V gene sequence: CDR1 SGHNT, CDR2 YYREEE (reference sequence). CDR3 DNA sequence: TGTGCCAGCTCTCGCCGGCTAAGGACGGCCCCCTCCTACGAGCAGTACTTC. Protein sequence: CASSRRLRTAPSYEQYF.

This clone has a handful of counts. The J gene is TRBJ2-1, the V gene TRBV7-2; D ambiguous. Trimming took off 1 base at V and 7 bases at J, with 17 bases between the two ends. CDR3 length: 16 residues. Germline V gene sequence: CDR1 SGHTA, CDR2 FQGNSA. The DNA of the CDR3 is TGTGCCAGCAGCTTAGGCGTCTACCTCCTGCCTAATGAGCAGTTCTTC. It specifies CASSLGVYLLPNEQFF.

Comment on this clone: In the same sample, other DNA sequences code for this CDR3. The rearrangement joins TRBV5-1 to TRBJ2-1, with D possibly called TRBD1 or TRBD2 (5 bases each). This CDR3 has 15 amino acids. Trimming took 0 bases from V and 0 from J, leaving 7 bases between them. Per germline, CDR1 SGHRS and CDR2 YFSETQ. CDR3 loop: CASSLAGSSYNEQFF. As DNA, the CDR3 is TGCGCCAGCAGCTTGGCAGGGAGCTCCTACAATGAGCAGTTCTTC.

The gene calls are TRBV5-5 and TRBJ2-7; D might be TRBD2 (5 bases). In germline, CDR1 is SGHKS, CDR2 YYEKEE (reference sequence). Trimming stripped 2 bases from V and 7 bases from J, with 16 bases between. The CDR3 is 14 amino acids. The CDR3 region is CASSFVGGLGEQYF. CDR3 bases: TGTGCCAGCAGCTTCGTAGGCGGGCTAGGAGAGCAGTACTTC.

The chain links TRBV4-1 to TRBJ1-1; D is unresolved. This CDR3 is built from 12 residues. Trimming removed 1 base at V and 4 bases at J, with 4 bases between. Germline lookup yields CDR1 MGHRA and CDR2 YSYEKL. The CDR3 here is CASSQAGTEAFF. The CDR3 DNA follows: TGCGCCAGCAGCCAAGCAGGCACTGAAGCTTTCTTT.

The J gene is TRBJ1-2, the V gene TRBV4-2; weak D call: TRBD1 (5 bases). Germline V CDR1 and CDR2: LGHNA, YNFKEQ. The CDR3 runs 13 residues. Trimming removed 0 bases from V and 3 bases from J, with 5 bases in between. The CDR3 coding sequence is TGTGCCAGCAGCCAAGACAGGGACTATGGCTACACCTTC. Translating gives CASSQDRDYGYTF.

This rearrangement joins TRBV18 to TRBJ1-1, with 9 bases lining up with TRBD1. Germline loops: CDR1 KGHSH, CDR2 LQKENI. The ends lost 2 bases at V and 0 bases at J; junction bases unmatched: 1. The CDR3 has 15 residues. CDR3 sequence (DNA): TGTGCCAGCTCACCAGGACAGGGGATGAACACTGAAGCTTTCTTT. This sequence encodes CASSPGQGMNTEAFF. Filled out from reference TRBV18 and TRBJ1-1, the complete variable domain reads NAGVMQNPRHLVRRRGQEARLRCSPMKGHSHVYWYRQLPEEGLKFMVYLQKENIIDESGMPKERFSAEFPKEGPSILRIQQVVRGDSAAYFCASSPGQGMNTEAFFGQGTRLTVV.

The gene calls are TRBV5-8 and TRBJ1-4, with D maybe TRBD1 (6 bases). V lost 4 bases, J lost 2 bases, and 18 bases lay in between. This CDR3 region has 17 residues. Looked up from germline, CDR1 is SGHTS and CDR2 is YDEGEE. CDR3 DNA: TGTGCCAGCAGCCCGACAGGAGGGGGGCGTACTAATGAAAAACTGTTTTTT. It encodes CASSPTGGGRTNEKLFF.

The genes are TRBV5-4 and TRBJ2-1; perhaps TRBD1 as D (5 bases). This CDR3 comprises 15 residues. CDR1 is SGHNT, CDR2 YYREEE, per germline (reference sequence). V lost 1 base and J 2 bases, leaving 10 bases between the germline ends. CDR3 nucleotide sequence: TGTGCCAGCAGCTTGACACAGGATCCCTACAATGAGCAGTTCTTC. Translation: CASSLTQDPYNEQFF. Supplemented by reference TRBV5-4 and TRBJ2-1, the full variable domain reads ETGVTQSPTHLIKTRGQQVTLRCSSQSGHNTVSWYQQALGQGPQFIFQYYREEENGRGNFPPRFSGLQFPNYSSELNVNALELDDSALYLCASSLTQDPYNEQFFGPGTRLTVL.

V usage is TRBV28 and J usage is TRBJ1-3; TRBD1 is a possible D gene (5 bases). Trimming shortened V by 2 bases and J by 0 bases, and 14 bases separated the two germline ends. Germline V gives CDR1 MDHEN, CDR2 SYDVKM. There are 17 residues in the CDR3. CDR3 in DNA: TGTGCCAGCAGTTTAATCACCTTTGGGGGCTCTGGAAACACCATATATTTT. It yields the protein CASSLITFGGSGNTIYF. Filled out from reference TRBV28 and TRBJ1-3, the complete variable domain reads DVKVTQSSRYLVKRTGEKVFLECVQDMDHENMFWYRQDPGLGLRLIYFSYDVKMKEKGDIPEGYSVSREKKERFSLILESASTNQTSMYLCASSLITFGGSGNTIYFGEGSWLTVV.

The chain is built from TRBV9 and TRBJ2-6; D possibly uses TRBD1 or TRBD2 (5 bases each). Trimming stripped 4 bases from V and 1 base from J, with 9 bases between. Germline lookup yields CDR1 SGDLS and CDR2 YYNGEE. The CDR3 loop spans 15 amino acids. The chain's CDR3 is CASSLGTSGANVLTF. The CDR3 DNA is TGTGCCAGCAGCTTAGGGACGTCTGGGGCCAACGTCCTGACTTTC.